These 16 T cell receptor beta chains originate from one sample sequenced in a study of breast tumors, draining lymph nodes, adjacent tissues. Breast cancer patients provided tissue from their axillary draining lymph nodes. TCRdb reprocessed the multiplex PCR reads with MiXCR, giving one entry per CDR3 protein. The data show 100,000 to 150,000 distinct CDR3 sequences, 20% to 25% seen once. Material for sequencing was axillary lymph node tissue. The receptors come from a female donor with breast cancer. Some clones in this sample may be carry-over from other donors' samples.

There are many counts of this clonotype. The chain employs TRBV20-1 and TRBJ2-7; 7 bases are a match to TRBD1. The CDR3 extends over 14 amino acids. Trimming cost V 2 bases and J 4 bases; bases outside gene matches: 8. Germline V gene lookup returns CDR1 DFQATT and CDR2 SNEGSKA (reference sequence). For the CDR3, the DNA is TGCAGTGCTAGACCACACAGGGGCGCGTACGAGCAGTACTTC. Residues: CSARPHRGAYEQYF.

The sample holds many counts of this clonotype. CDR3 coding DNA: TGCAGTGGGGCGCTAGCGGGGTCTCTTACCTCCTACAATGAGCAGTTCTTC. Protein sequence: CSGALAGSLTSYNEQFF. The rearrangement joins TRBV20-1 to TRBJ2-1; 9 bases fit TRBD2. The CDR3 is 17 residues long. In germline, CDR1 is DFQATT, CDR2 SNEGSKA (reference sequence). The junction had 13 bases not matched to a gene; V was cut back by 7 bases and J by 0 bases.

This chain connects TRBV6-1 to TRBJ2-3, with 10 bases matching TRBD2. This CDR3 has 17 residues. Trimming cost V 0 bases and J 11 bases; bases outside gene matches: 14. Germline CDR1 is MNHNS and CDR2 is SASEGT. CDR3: CASSEATLGKREGGQYF. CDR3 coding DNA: TGTGCCAGCAGTGAAGCGACCTTAGGCAAGCGGGAGGGGGGGCAGTATTTT.

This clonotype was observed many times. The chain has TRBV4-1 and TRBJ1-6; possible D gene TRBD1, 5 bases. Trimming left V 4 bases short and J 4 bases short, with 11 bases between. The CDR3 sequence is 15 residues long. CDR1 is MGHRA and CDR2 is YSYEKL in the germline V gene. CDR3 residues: CASSRGDRYNSPLHF. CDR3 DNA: TGCGCCAGCAGCCGAGGGGACCGGTATAATTCACCCCTCCACTTT.

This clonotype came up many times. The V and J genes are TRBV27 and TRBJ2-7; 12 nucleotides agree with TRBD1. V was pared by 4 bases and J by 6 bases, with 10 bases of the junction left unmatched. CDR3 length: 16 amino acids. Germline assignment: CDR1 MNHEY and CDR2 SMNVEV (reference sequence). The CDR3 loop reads CASSSPTGTGGSEQYF. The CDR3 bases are TGTGCCAGCAGTTCACCAACCGGGACAGGGGGCAGCGAGCAGTACTTC.

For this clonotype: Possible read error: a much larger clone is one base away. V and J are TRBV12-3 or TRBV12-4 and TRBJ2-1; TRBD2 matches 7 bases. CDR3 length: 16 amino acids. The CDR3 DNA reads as TGTGCCTGCAGTTTATATGGGAGGGCCGGGTACAATGAGCAGTTCTTC. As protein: CACSLYGRAGYNEQFF.

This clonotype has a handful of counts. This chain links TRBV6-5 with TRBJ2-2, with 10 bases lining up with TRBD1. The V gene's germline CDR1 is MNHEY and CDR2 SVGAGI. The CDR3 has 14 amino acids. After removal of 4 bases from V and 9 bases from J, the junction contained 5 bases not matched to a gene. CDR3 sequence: CASSCRTGGRELFF. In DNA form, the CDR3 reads TGTGCCAGCAGTTGCCGGACAGGGGGGCGGGAGCTGTTTTTT.

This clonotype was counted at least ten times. Here the CDR3 reads CATSLTLGNEQFF. The CDR3 coding sequence is TGTGCCACCTCTCTGACTTTAGGGAATGAGCAGTTCTTC. The chain uses TRBV28 and TRBJ2-1; the D is unclear. V was cut by 10 bases and J by 7 bases, with 17 bases left in between. The CDR3 consists of 13 residues. CDR1 is MDHEN and CDR2 is SYDVKM in the germline V gene.

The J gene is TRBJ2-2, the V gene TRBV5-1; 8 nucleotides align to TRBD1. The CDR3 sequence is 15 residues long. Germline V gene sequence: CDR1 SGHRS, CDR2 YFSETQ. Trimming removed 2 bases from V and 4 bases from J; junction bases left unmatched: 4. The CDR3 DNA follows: TGCGCCAGCAGCTTCACAGGGGGAGTCACCGGGGAGCTGTTTTTT. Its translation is CASSFTGGVTGELFF.

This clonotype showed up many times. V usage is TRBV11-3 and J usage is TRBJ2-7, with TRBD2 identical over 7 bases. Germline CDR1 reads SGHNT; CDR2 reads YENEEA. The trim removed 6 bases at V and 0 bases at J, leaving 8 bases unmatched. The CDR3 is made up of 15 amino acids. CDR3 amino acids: CASRGGAGLSYEQYF. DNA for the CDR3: TGTGCCAGCAGGGGCGGAGCGGGACTCTCCTACGAGCAGTACTTC.

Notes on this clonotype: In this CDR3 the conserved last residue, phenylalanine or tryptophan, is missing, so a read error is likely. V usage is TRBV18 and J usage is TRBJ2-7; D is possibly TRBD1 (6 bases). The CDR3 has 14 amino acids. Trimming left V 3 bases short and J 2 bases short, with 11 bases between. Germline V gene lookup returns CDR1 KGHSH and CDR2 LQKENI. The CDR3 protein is CASSPDRNTYEQYS. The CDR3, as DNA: TGTGCCAGCTCACCCGACAGGAACACCTACGAGCAGTACTCC.

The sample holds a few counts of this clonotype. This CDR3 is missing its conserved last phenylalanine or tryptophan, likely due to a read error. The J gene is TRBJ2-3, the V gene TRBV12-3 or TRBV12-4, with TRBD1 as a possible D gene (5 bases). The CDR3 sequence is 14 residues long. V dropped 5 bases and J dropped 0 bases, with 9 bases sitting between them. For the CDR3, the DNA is TGTGCCAGCAGTCCTGGGGCTAGCACAGATACGCAGTATCTT. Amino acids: CASSPGASTDTQYL.

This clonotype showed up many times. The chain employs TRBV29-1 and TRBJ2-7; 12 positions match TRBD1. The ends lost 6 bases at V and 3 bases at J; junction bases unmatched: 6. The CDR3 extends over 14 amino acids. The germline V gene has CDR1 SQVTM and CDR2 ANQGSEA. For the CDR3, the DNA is TGCAGCGTGGGGACAGGGGGCTGGTTCTACGAGCAGTACTTC. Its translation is CSVGTGGWFYEQYF.

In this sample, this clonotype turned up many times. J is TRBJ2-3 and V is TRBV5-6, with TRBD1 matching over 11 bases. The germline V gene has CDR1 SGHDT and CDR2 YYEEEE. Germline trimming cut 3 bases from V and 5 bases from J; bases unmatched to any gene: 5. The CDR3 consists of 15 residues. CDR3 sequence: CASSYGTGGVDTQYF. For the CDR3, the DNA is TGTGCCAGCAGCTACGGGACAGGGGGTGTAGATACGCAGTATTTT.

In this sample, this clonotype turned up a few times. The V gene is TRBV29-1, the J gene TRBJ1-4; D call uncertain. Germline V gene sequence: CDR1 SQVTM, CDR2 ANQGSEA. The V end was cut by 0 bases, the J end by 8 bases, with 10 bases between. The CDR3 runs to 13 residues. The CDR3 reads CSVEDRAGEKLFF. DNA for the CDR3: TGCAGCGTTGAAGATCGGGCCGGGGAAAAACTGTTTTTT. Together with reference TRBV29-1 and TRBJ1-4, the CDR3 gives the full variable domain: SAVISQKPSRDICQRGTSLTIQCQVDSQVTMMFWYRQQPGQSLTLIATANQGSEATYESGFVIDKFPISRPNLTFSTLTVSNMSPEDSSIYLCSVEDRAGEKLFFGSGTQLSVL.

CDR3 nucleotides: TGTGCCAGCAGCTTGGTGGGACAGGGGGGAGATACGCAGTATTTT. Its protein product is CASSLVGQGGDTQYF. The gene calls are TRBV5-5 and TRBJ2-3, with TRBD1 matching over 11 bases. J gave up 5 bases and V 0 bases, and 2 bases lay outside the gene matches. CDR1 is SGHKS and CDR2 is YYEKEE in the germline V gene (reference sequence). The length of the CDR3 is 15 residues.